A single sample gave rise to the 24 T cell receptor beta chains below, sequenced in a study of T cells in localized non-small cell lung cancer. Using immunoSEQ multiplex PCR, the repertoire was profiled, and TCRdb retains in-frame clones only, with some absent. The sample contains tens of thousands of clones, approximately 80% of which appear only once. The sample here was PBMCs, taken before any cancer treatment. These receptor sequences come from a man aged 35 to 69 with stage II lung adenocarcinoma.

The chain carries TRBV19 and TRBJ1-5; D may be TRBD1 (6 bases). Trimming removed 6 bases from V and 7 bases from J, with 19 bases in between. There are 15 residues in the CDR3. Germline values: CDR1 LNHDA, CDR2 SQIVND (reference sequence). This CDR3 is CASSHEGRGGQPQHF. In DNA, the CDR3 is TGTGCCAGTAGCCACGAGGGCAGGGGTGGGCAGCCCCAGCATTTT.

The V call is TRBV6-6, the J call TRBJ2-1; 9 bases are a match to TRBD2. CDR1 is MNHNY and CDR2 is SVGAGI in the germline V gene (reference sequence). The length of the CDR3 is 15 residues. J lost 2 bases, V lost 4 bases, and 3 bases had no gene match. The CDR3 nucleotides are TGTGCCAGCAGTTCTAGCGGGGACCCCTACAATGAGCAGTTCTTC. It encodes CASSSSGDPYNEQFF.

The V gene is TRBV28, the J gene TRBJ2-2, with 7 bases aligning to TRBD1. Germline lookup yields CDR1 MDHEN and CDR2 SYDVKM. J was trimmed by 5 bases and V by 3 bases; bases with no gene match: 6. The CDR3 sequence is 15 residues long. The CDR3 coding sequence is TGTGCCAGCAGTTTCCTTCCACAGGGGACCGGGGAGCTGTTTTTT. This gives the protein CASSFLPQGTGELFF.

This chain joins TRBV28 and TRBJ2-3; 7 bases are a match to TRBD2. Trimming cost V 8 bases and J 3 bases; bases outside gene matches: 11. Germline V gene data show CDR1 as MDHEN and CDR2 as SYDVKM. The CDR3 runs to 15 residues. The CDR3 is CASAWLGEGTDTQYF. The CDR3 nucleotides read TGTGCCAGCGCCTGGTTGGGGGAGGGGACAGATACGCAGTATTTT.

The rearrangement uses TRBV9 and TRBJ2-1; 14 nucleotides line up with TRBD2. Germline-derived CDR1 and CDR2 are SGDLS and YYNGEE. The CDR3 is 17 residues long. The V segment lost 5 bases and the J segment 3 bases; nucleotides outside the gene matches: 7. The CDR3 reads CASSRPGTSGGYNEQFF. The CDR3 DNA follows: TGTGCCAGCAGTCGTCCCGGGACTAGCGGGGGCTACAATGAGCAGTTCTTC.

The chain is built from TRBV28 and TRBJ1-2; 10 bases line up with TRBD1. Germline assignment: CDR1 MDHEN and CDR2 SYDVKM. The CDR3 has 16 amino acids. Trimming took 2 bases from V and 3 from J; bases not matched to a gene: 6. In nucleotides, the CDR3 is TGTGCCAGCAGTTTAGGGGACAGGGGCACGTACTATGGCTACACCTTC. Protein product: CASSLGDRGTYYGYTF.

V usage is TRBV11-2 and J usage is TRBJ2-7; the match to TRBD2 covers 14 bases. CDR3 length equals 17 residues. Trimming cost V 2 bases and J 7 bases; bases outside gene matches: 10. From germline, CDR1 is SGHAT and CDR2 FQNNGV. CDR3 sequence reads: CASSLSGLAGAPWEQYF. CDR3 coding DNA: TGTGCCAGCAGCTTATCGGGACTAGCGGGAGCCCCCTGGGAGCAGTACTTC.

This clone was observed once. The chain recombines TRBV5-8 with TRBJ1-5; 10 bases are shared with TRBD1. Germline V CDR1 and CDR2: SGHTS, YDEGEE. V shed 4 bases, J shed 4 bases, and the junction held 8 bases outside the gene matches. The CDR3 consists of 16 residues. CDR3 loop: CASSLSGTGVNQPQHF. CDR3 coding DNA: TGTGCCAGCAGCCTTTCTGGGACAGGGGTTAATCAGCCCCAGCATTTT.

The chain uses TRBV27 and TRBJ2-2; 10 bases line up with TRBD2. Germline V CDR1 and CDR2: MNHEY, SMNVEV (reference sequence). This CDR3 has 15 residues. V shed 5 bases, J shed 5 bases, and the junction held 5 bases outside the gene matches. This chain's CDR3 is CASSPAGGPTGELFF. The CDR3 DNA sequence: TGTGCCAGCAGTCCAGCGGGGGGGCCGACCGGGGAGCTGTTTTTT.

This chain uses TRBV19 with TRBJ2-7, with 7 bases that match TRBD2. The CDR3 has 14 residues. Germline CDR1 is LNHDA and CDR2 is SQIVND (reference sequence). V lost 3 bases and J lost 3; bases outside the gene matches: 5. CDR3 sequence (DNA): TGTGCCAGTAGTATGAAAGCGGGAATCTACGAGCAGTACTTC. Its protein is CASSMKAGIYEQYF.

This chain joins TRBV18 and TRBJ2-7; possible D gene TRBD2, 5 bases. Germline CDR1 and CDR2: KGHSH and LQKENI. V lost 6 bases to trimming and J lost 9 bases, with 18 bases between them. CDR3 length equals 13 residues. As DNA, the CDR3 is TGTGCCAGCTCCCCCTCGTCGAGGGAACGGCAGTACTTC. Residues: CASSPSSRERQYF.

This clone was recorded a few times. This rearrangement joins TRBV7-9 to TRBJ1-1; the match to TRBD1 covers 7 bases. Germline V gene sequence: CDR1 SEHNR, CDR2 FQNEAQ (reference sequence). The junction had 1 base not matched to a gene; V was cut back by 0 bases and J by 0 bases. The CDR3 has 15 amino acids. The CDR3 bases are TGTGCCAGCAGCTTAGCACAGGGGATGAACACTGAAGCTTTCTTT. Amino acid sequence: CASSLAQGMNTEAFF.

This chain connects TRBV9 to TRBJ2-5, with 15 nucleotides matching TRBD2. The V gene's germline CDR1 is SGDLS and CDR2 YYNGEE. V shed 4 bases and J 1 base; nucleotides not matched to a gene: 8. This CDR3 is built from 18 residues. The CDR3 region has the DNA TGTGCCAGCAGCCCCGGGACTAGCGGGGGGCCCTTCCAAGAGACCCAGTACTTC. This encodes CASSPGTSGGPFQETQYF. Looking up the rest from reference TRBV9 and TRBJ2-5 gives the full variable domain: DSGVTQTPKHLITATGQRVTLRCSPRSGDLSVYWYQQSLDQGLQFLIQYYNGEERAKGNILERFSAQQFPDLHSELNLSSLELGDSALYFCASSPGTSGGPFQETQYFGPGTRLLVL.

In regard to this clone: Other DNA sequences of this sample code for an identical CDR3. V is TRBV7-2 and J is TRBJ2-7; unclear D gene. The CDR3 has 12 amino acids. Trimming left V 5 bases short and J 1 base short, with 6 bases between. In germline, CDR1 is SGHTA, CDR2 FQGNSA. The CDR3 DNA sequence: TGTGCCAGCAGCCTACCTTCCTACGAGCAGTACTTC. It encodes CASSLPSYEQYF.

The genes are TRBV11-2 and TRBJ2-3; D is tentatively TRBD1 or TRBD2 (6 bases each). The CDR3 spans 17 residues. V lost 0 bases and J lost 2, with 15 bases in between. Per the germline V gene, CDR1 is SGHAT and CDR2 is FQNNGV. The CDR3 region is CASSLDGTGASTDTQYF. DNA for the CDR3: TGTGCCAGCAGCTTAGATGGGACGGGGGCCTCCACAGATACGCAGTATTTT. Combining the CDR3 with reference TRBV11-2 and TRBJ2-3 gives the whole variable domain EAGVAQSPRYKIIEKRQSVAFWCNPISGHATLYWYQQILGQGPKLLIQFQNNGVVDDSQLPKDRFSAERLKGVDSTLKIQPAKLEDSAVYLCASSLDGTGASTDTQYFGPGTRLTVL.

The chain combines TRBV11-2 with TRBJ1-1; no clear D gene. V lost 5 bases and J 8 bases, leaving 12 bases between the germline ends. The CDR3 contains 12 residues. Looked up from germline, CDR1 is SGHAT and CDR2 is FQNNGV. Here the CDR3 DNA reads TGTGCCAGCAGCCATGACTCCTTCGAAGCTTTCTTT. Encoded protein: CASSHDSFEAFF.

The rearrangement links TRBV7-2 to TRBJ1-1; tentatively, D is TRBD1 (6 bases). CDR1 is SGHTA and CDR2 is FQGNSA in the germline V gene. Deletions cut 5 bases from V and 4 bases from J, with 14 bases between. CDR3 size: 14 residues. The CDR3 DNA sequence: TGTGCCAGCAGCAGGACAGTAGGTAGCACTGAAGCTTTCTTT. Translating gives CASSRTVGSTEAFF.

This clone came up a few times. The genes are TRBV7-3 and TRBJ2-5, with 11 bases that match TRBD2. The CDR3 runs to 18 residues. Germline V lookup: CDR1 SGHTA, CDR2 FQGTGA. With V trimmed by 1 base and J by 5 bases, 12 bases remained unmatched. The CDR3 is CASSLMIIAGGLGETQYF. CDR3 nucleotides: TGTGCCAGCAGCTTAATGATCATAGCGGGAGGGCTTGGGGAGACCCAGTACTTC.

This rearrangement joins TRBV21-1 to TRBJ1-1. TRBV21-1 is a pseudogene. The CDR3 covers 16 residues. The CDR3 spells CASSKAELSLNTEAFF. As DNA, the CDR3 is TGTGCCAGCAGCAAAGCGGAGCTGAGCCTGAACACTGAAGCTTTCTTT.

The chain has TRBV19 and TRBJ2-1; TRBD2 aligns across 12 bases. The CDR3 is made up of 16 amino acids. Germline CDR1 is LNHDA and CDR2 is SQIVND (reference sequence). The junction had 5 bases not matched to a gene; V was cut back by 8 bases and J by 0 bases. CDR3 nucleotide sequence: TGTGCCAGTCAAACACTAGCGGGAGGCTCCTACAATGAGCAGTTCTTC. Its translation is CASQTLAGGSYNEQFF.

The chain uses TRBV7-9 and TRBJ2-7, with D unresolved. The CDR3 has 14 amino acids. Trimming shortened V by 6 bases and J by 0 bases, and 12 bases separated the two germline ends. Per the germline V gene, CDR1 is SEHNR and CDR2 is FQNEAQ (reference sequence). CDR3 in DNA: TGTGCCAGCAGGTCAGACGGAAGCTCCTACGAGCAGTACTTC. Its protein is CASRSDGSSYEQYF.

CDR3 nucleotide sequence: TGTGCCTCCACGACACCAAGCTCTGGAAACACCATATATTTT. Residues: CASTTPSSGNTIYF. The rearrangement joins TRBV28 to TRBJ1-3; D not resolved. CDR3 length: 14 residues. With 11 bases removed from V and 0 bases from J, the gap between germline ends came to 14 bases. Germline V gives CDR1 MDHEN, CDR2 SYDVKM.

This chain connects TRBV5-1 to TRBJ2-3; a weak D match, TRBD1 (5 bases). Germline V gene lookup returns CDR1 SGHRS and CDR2 YFSETQ. V gave up 0 bases and J gave up 0 bases, with 14 bases separating them. This CDR3 has 17 amino acids. The CDR3 DNA sequence: TGCGCCAGCAGCTTGGGGTCAGGGCCCCTAAGCACAGATACGCAGTATTTT. This sequence encodes CASSLGSGPLSTDTQYF.

The V and J genes are TRBV19 and TRBJ1-6; no clear D. Trimming removed 5 bases from V and 10 bases from J, with 9 bases in between. Per germline, CDR1 LNHDA and CDR2 SQIVND (reference sequence). This CDR3 is 12 amino acids long. CDR3 amino acids: CASSFSLSPLHF. The CDR3, as DNA: TGTGCCAGTAGTTTTTCTCTCTCACCCCTCCACTTT.